Below, 23 T cell receptor beta chains from the same sample are listed, as sequenced in a study of blood T cell repertoires in COVID-19. Repertoires were generated with immunoSEQ multiplex PCR, while TCRdb's copy carries only in-frame clones and drops some. Here the sample spans about 170,000 clones, roughly 85% being singletons. The specimen was peripheral blood. The receptor source for this set is a woman over 75 with active or convalescent COVID-19.

The chain recombines TRBV5-1 with TRBJ1-2, with TRBD1 matching over 8 bases. Germline V gene sequence: CDR1 SGHRS, CDR2 YFSETQ. J lost 7 bases, V lost 0 bases, and 8 bases had no gene match. The CDR3 contains 15 residues. The CDR3 protein is CASSLETGVYRGYTF. The CDR3, as DNA: TGCGCCAGCAGCTTGGAGACAGGGGTTTACCGTGGCTACACCTTC.

The chain is built from TRBV7-9 and TRBJ2-7, with D possibly being TRBD1 (6 bases). Trimming removed 3 bases from V and 2 bases from J, with 11 bases in between. CDR3 size: 14 residues. Looked up from germline, CDR1 is SEHNR and CDR2 is FQNEAQ (reference sequence). The CDR3 DNA is TGTGCCAGCAGCTTGCACCAGGGGACCTACGAGCAGTACTTC. Translation: CASSLHQGTYEQYF.

The chain carries TRBV5-1 and TRBJ2-2; 9 bases are a match to TRBD1. The germline V gene encodes CDR1 SGHRS and CDR2 YFSETQ. V gave up 7 bases and J gave up 4 bases; unmatched junction bases: 5. The CDR3 extends over 14 amino acids. CDR3 bases: TGCGCCAGCTCGGGACAGGGAAGCACCGGGGAGCTGTTTTTT. Amino acid sequence: CASSGQGSTGELFF.

This chain uses TRBV6-1 with TRBJ1-5; 8 bases align to TRBD1. The V gene end was trimmed by 3 bases and the J gene end by 0 bases; junction bases not matched to a gene: 7. Germline CDR1 MNHNS, CDR2 SASEGT. CDR3 length: 17 residues. The CDR3 loop is CASSDPGQAPSNQPQHF. The CDR3 coding sequence is TGTGCCAGCAGTGACCCGGGACAGGCCCCTAGCAATCAGCCCCAGCATTTT.

V usage is TRBV6-6 and J usage is TRBJ2-1; 7 bases match TRBD1. In germline, CDR1 is MNHNY, CDR2 SVGAGI (reference sequence). After removal of 5 bases from V and 14 bases from J, the junction contained 12 bases not matched to a gene. CDR3 length: 13 residues. The CDR3 bases are TGTGCCAGCAGTAGCCGAGGGGACAGAGAAGAGTTCTTC. As protein: CASSSRGDREEFF.

The chain combines TRBV18 with TRBJ1-1; D is uncertain. The CDR3 is 14 amino acids. CDR1 is KGHSH, CDR2 LQKENI, per germline. With 3 bases removed from V and 0 bases from J, the gap between germline ends came to 8 bases. CDR3 in DNA: TGTGCCAGCTCACCGGGCCACTTGAACACTGAAGCTTTCTTT. Protein sequence: CASSPGHLNTEAFF.

The chain has TRBV9 and TRBJ1-1; the D gene is possibly TRBD1 (6 bases). Trimming removed 0 bases at V and 5 bases at J, with 11 bases between. The CDR3 contains 14 residues. Per the germline V gene, CDR1 is SGDLS and CDR2 is YYNGEE. CDR3 in amino acids: CASSVDPQGTEAFF. CDR3 nucleotide sequence: TGTGCCAGCAGCGTAGACCCCCAGGGGACTGAAGCTTTCTTT.

The chain couples TRBV7-2 to TRBJ1-2; D gene uncertain. The germline CDR1 and CDR2 sequences are SGHTA and FQGNSA. The V and J ends lost 0 bases and 0 bases respectively, with 14 bases between them. The CDR3 contains 17 residues. CDR3 sequence (DNA): TGTGCCAGCAGCTTAGCCCCTCCTGGGCAGACTAACTATGGCTACACCTTC. It is translated as CASSLAPPGQTNYGYTF.

The J gene is TRBJ2-2, the V gene TRBV10-3; D is unresolved. The germline CDR1 and CDR2 sequences are ENHRY and SYGVKD. This CDR3 has 13 amino acids. With 3 bases removed from V and 1 base from J, the gap between germline ends came to 3 bases. CDR3 nucleotides: TGTGCCATCAGTGAACTGAACACCGGGGAGCTGTTTTTT. Residues: CAISELNTGELFF.

This sequence joins TRBV29-1 and TRBJ1-1, with unresolved D. Germline V gene data show CDR1 as SQVTM and CDR2 as ANQGSEA. The CDR3 loop spans 13 amino acids. V was trimmed by 3 bases and J by 1 base, leaving 9 bases between them. CDR3: CSVEGRRNTEAFF. CDR3 coding DNA: TGCAGCGTTGAGGGCAGGCGGAACACTGAAGCTTTCTTT.

The CDR3 region is CSVEENGRDRANYGYTF. CDR3 coding DNA: TGCAGCGTTGAAGAAAATGGCCGGGACAGAGCTAACTATGGCTACACCTTC. V is TRBV29-1 and J is TRBJ1-2; 7 bases align to TRBD1. From germline, CDR1 is SQVTM and CDR2 ANQGSEA. This CDR3 is 17 amino acids long. V lost 0 bases and J lost 0; bases outside the gene matches: 10.

The rearrangement joins TRBV5-1 to TRBJ1-1; perhaps TRBD1 as D (5 bases). Germline V lookup: CDR1 SGHRS, CDR2 YFSETQ. Trimming removed 4 bases from V and 0 bases from J, with 10 bases in between. The CDR3 sequence is 14 residues long. The CDR3 DNA follows: TGCGCCAGCAGCACCGGACACCTGAACACTGAAGCTTTCTTT. It specifies CASSTGHLNTEAFF.

As concerns this clone: Other nucleotide sequences in the sample specify the same CDR3. The chain employs TRBV5-1 and TRBJ2-5; 9 bases are shared with TRBD1. This CDR3 is built from 15 residues. Germline lookup yields CDR1 SGHRS and CDR2 YFSETQ. The junction had 6 bases not matched to a gene; V was cut back by 4 bases and J by 2 bases. Here the CDR3 reads CASSLTGTGQETQYF. As DNA, the CDR3 is TGCGCCAGCAGCCTTACCGGGACAGGGCAAGAGACCCAGTACTTC.

The J gene is TRBJ2-2, the V gene TRBV9; 9 nucleotides agree with TRBD2. From germline, CDR1 is SGDLS and CDR2 YYNGEE. Trimming removed 3 bases from V and 4 bases from J; junction bases left unmatched: 10. This CDR3 has 17 amino acids. The CDR3 spells CASSGIAGDRATGELFF. CDR3 sequence (DNA): TGTGCCAGCAGCGGGATAGCGGGAGATCGGGCCACCGGGGAGCTGTTTTTT.

This clone was recorded only once. The J gene is TRBJ2-2, the V gene TRBV5-1, with a weak D call TRBD1 (6 bases). The CDR3 loop spans 15 amino acids. The germline CDR1 and CDR2 sequences are SGHRS and YFSETQ. V was clipped by 5 bases and J by 1 base, with 12 bases between them. CDR3 loop: CASRRQAENTGELFF. In nucleotides, the CDR3 is TGCGCCAGCAGGAGACAGGCGGAGAACACCGGGGAGCTGTTTTTT. Filled out from reference TRBV5-1 and TRBJ2-2, the complete variable domain reads KAGVTQTPRYLIKTRGQQVTLSCSPISGHRSVSWYQQTPGQGLQFLFEYFSETQRNKGNFPGRFSGRQFSNSRSEMNVSTLELGDSALYLCASRRQAENTGELFFGEGSRLTVL.

The chain is built from TRBV6-6 and TRBJ2-1, with TRBD2 matching 12 bases. The V gene end was trimmed by 6 bases and the J gene end by 8 bases; junction bases not matched to a gene: 8. Germline lookup yields CDR1 MNHNY and CDR2 SVGAGI (reference sequence). CDR3 length equals 15 residues. Here the CDR3 reads CASSRRLAGAYEQFF. The CDR3 DNA follows: TGTGCCAGCAGCCGAAGACTAGCGGGAGCCTATGAGCAGTTCTTC.

This clone was counted a single time. The gene calls are TRBV9 and TRBJ1-2; 9 bases are a match to TRBD1. In germline, CDR1 is SGDLS, CDR2 YYNGEE. This CDR3 has 16 amino acids. V lost 3 bases and J lost 3; bases outside the gene matches: 9. CDR3 protein: CASSAPDRGGDYGYTF. As DNA, the CDR3 is TGTGCCAGCAGCGCACCGGACAGGGGAGGGGACTATGGCTACACCTTC.

The chain recombines TRBV27 with TRBJ2-1, with no clear D. The CDR3 is 13 residues long. Germline V CDR1 and CDR2: MNHEY, SMNVEV (reference sequence). V was cut by 2 bases and J by 5 bases, with 7 bases left in between. This chain's CDR3 is CASSLIADNEQFF. DNA of the CDR3: TGTGCCAGCAGTTTAATAGCTGACAATGAGCAGTTCTTC.

This clone was seen a handful of times. The chain employs TRBV6-6 and TRBJ1-2, with D possibly TRBD1 on 6 matching bases. Germline V gene lookup returns CDR1 MNHNY and CDR2 SVGAGI (reference sequence). The V and J ends lost 6 bases and 4 bases respectively, with 15 bases between them. The CDR3 has 14 amino acids. CDR3 coding DNA: TGTGCCAGCAGGCAAACCGGGACAACCTATGGCTACACCTTC. This sequence encodes CASRQTGTTYGYTF.

This chain links TRBV5-1 with TRBJ2-1, with D maybe TRBD2 (6 bases). This CDR3 is 17 amino acids long. The V and J ends lost 4 bases and 4 bases respectively, with 21 bases between them. Germline assignment: CDR1 SGHRS and CDR2 YFSETQ. CDR3 protein: CASSQMGGMVLYNEQFF. The CDR3 bases are TGCGCCAGCAGCCAAATGGGGGGAATGGTTCTGTACAATGAGCAGTTCTTC.

This chain links TRBV6-5 with TRBJ1-1; D gene uncertain. Germline V gives CDR1 MNHEY, CDR2 SVGAGI. This CDR3 is 15 amino acids long. The V and J ends lost 4 bases and 0 bases respectively, with 12 bases between them. The CDR3 bases are TGTGCCAGCAGTTCCCCTCGGGTTCTGAACACTGAAGCTTTCTTT. Protein product: CASSSPRVLNTEAFF.

The chain carries TRBV6-4 and TRBJ2-1, with 10 bases aligning to TRBD2. V gave up 2 bases and J gave up 7 bases; unmatched junction bases: 2. The germline CDR1 and CDR2 sequences are MRHNA and SNTAGT. CDR3 length equals 14 residues. The CDR3 here is CASSDSGRGNEQFF. In DNA form, the CDR3 reads TGTGCCAGCAGTGACAGCGGGAGGGGTAATGAGCAGTTCTTC.

This chain uses TRBV5-1 with TRBJ2-6, with unresolved D. V lost 1 base, J lost 4 bases, and 9 bases lay in between. The CDR3 covers 15 residues. The germline CDR1 and CDR2 sequences are SGHRS and YFSETQ. The CDR3 region has the DNA TGCGCCAGCAGCTTGCGCCGCGAGGGGGCCAACGTCCTGACTTTC. Translation gives CASSLRREGANVLTF.